The 25 T cell receptor beta chains in this list originate from one sample, sequenced in a study of blood T cell repertoires in COVID-19. The data were produced by immunoSEQ multiplex PCR, yet TCRdb's version contains in-frame clones alone and is incomplete. Of about 130,000 clones detected, around nine tenths appear once; the ten largest clones hold less than 5.5%. Material for sequencing was peripheral blood. These receptors all come from a man in his sixties with COVID-19, enrolled during active disease.

The rearrangement joins TRBV20-1 to TRBJ2-5; D assignment may be TRBD1 or TRBD2 (6 bases each). The V end was cut by 3 bases, the J end by 0 bases, with 14 bases between. CDR3 length: 15 amino acids. CDR1 is DFQATT and CDR2 is SNEGSKA in the germline V gene (reference sequence). For the CDR3, the DNA is TGCAGTGCTAGTGAGGGGGGACCGTACCAAGAGACCCAGTACTTC. Encoded protein: CSASEGGPYQETQYF.

The chain links TRBV9 to TRBJ2-7, with TRBD1 as a possible D gene (6 bases). V was clipped by 1 base and J by 0 bases, with 11 bases between them. The CDR3 totals 15 residues. The germline CDR1 and CDR2 sequences are SGDLS and YYNGEE. The CDR3 loop is CASSVRTVPSYEQYF. CDR3 bases: TGTGCCAGCAGCGTAAGGACAGTGCCCTCCTACGAGCAGTACTTC.

The CDR3, as DNA: TGTGCCAGCAGCCAAATCTCCAGGGTGGGCGAGCAGTACTTC. Encoded protein: CASSQISRVGEQYF. The chain employs TRBV14 and TRBJ2-7; D is perhaps TRBD1 (5 bases). The CDR3 is made up of 14 amino acids. In germline, CDR1 is SGHDN, CDR2 FVKESK. The V and J ends lost 2 bases and 6 bases respectively, with 14 bases between them.

Points on this clone: Different DNA sequences within this sample yield the same CDR3. The V gene is TRBV13, the J gene TRBJ1-2; D gene unclear. The V end was cut by 4 bases, the J end by 5 bases, with 11 bases between. CDR1 and CDR2 from the germline V gene are PRHDT and FYEKMQ (reference sequence). The CDR3 runs 13 residues. CDR3 DNA sequence: TGTGCCAGCAGCTCACGGGGAACGTATGGCTACACCTTC. This codes for CASSSRGTYGYTF.

The V gene is TRBV5-5, the J gene TRBJ1-4; possibly TRBD1 for D (6 bases). V was shortened by 0 bases and J by 5 bases, with 14 bases between the two germline ends. The CDR3 runs to 16 residues. In germline, CDR1 is SGHKS, CDR2 YYEKEE (reference sequence). CDR3 coding DNA: TGTGCCAGCAGCTTGGTCGGGGCCAGGGGAAATGAAAAACTGTTTTTT. It is translated as CASSLVGARGNEKLFF.

The chain links TRBV9 to TRBJ2-7; 7 positions agree with TRBD2. V shed 0 bases and J 7 bases; nucleotides not matched to a gene: 7. This CDR3 comprises 14 residues. Germline lookup yields CDR1 SGDLS and CDR2 YYNGEE. The DNA for the CDR3 is TGTGCCAGCAGCGTAGCCCCGAACGGGGGGGAGCAGTACTTC. This gives the protein CASSVAPNGGEQYF.

This clone turned up a few times. The chain joins TRBV6-1 to TRBJ1-4; TRBD1 is a possible D gene (6 bases). Germline CDR1 MNHNS, CDR2 SASEGT. This CDR3 comprises 15 residues. The ends were cut back, 2 bases at V and 0 bases at J, with 7 bases in the middle. The CDR3 nucleotides read TGTGCCAGCAGTGAAAGGACAGCAACTAATGAAAAACTGTTTTTT. Its translation: CASSERTATNEKLFF.

The V gene is TRBV30, the J gene TRBJ2-7, with a possible D match to TRBD2 (5 bases). Germline lookup yields CDR1 GTSNPN and CDR2 SVGIG (reference sequence). The CDR3 is made up of 13 amino acids. V was pared by 0 bases and J by 5 bases, with 11 bases between. The CDR3 region has the DNA TGTGCCTGGAGTGTACACGGGGTCCACGAGCAGTACTTC. It encodes CAWSVHGVHEQYF.

The chain couples TRBV2 to TRBJ1-6; 9 bases agree with TRBD1. The V and J ends lost 8 bases and 6 bases, in that order; junction bases with no gene match: 11. Germline-derived CDR1 and CDR2 are SNHLY and FYNNEI. The CDR3 is made up of 16 amino acids. In DNA, the CDR3 is TGTGCCAGCCGAGCCCCCGGGACAGGGATTAATTCACCCCTCCACTTT. Encoded protein: CASRAPGTGINSPLHF.

This chain joins TRBV5-8 and TRBJ1-1; D is perhaps TRBD1 (5 bases). V was clipped by 6 bases and J by 1 base, with 13 bases between them. The CDR3 length is 14 residues. From germline, CDR1 is SGHTS and CDR2 YDEGEE. The DNA of the CDR3 is TGTGCCAGCACGGCAGGGCCGAAGAACACTGAAGCTTTCTTT. Its translation is CASTAGPKNTEAFF. The whole variable domain, remainder taken from reference TRBV5-8 and TRBJ1-1, is EAGVTQSPTHLIKTRGQQATLRCSPISGHTSVYWYQQALGLGLQFLLWYDEGEERNRGNFPPRFSGRQFPNYSSELNVNALELEDSALYLCASTAGPKNTEAFFGQGTRLTVV.

The chain recombines TRBV19 with TRBJ2-3, with D possibly matching TRBD2 (6 bases). The CDR3 runs to 14 residues. Germline CDR1 is LNHDA and CDR2 is SQIVND (reference sequence). Trimming took off 8 bases at V and 1 base at J, with 13 bases between the two ends. The CDR3 DNA is TGTGCCAGTCACAATAGCGGCGGCACAGATACGCAGTATTTT. Translated, it gives CASHNSGGTDTQYF.

The rearrangement joins TRBV5-1 to TRBJ2-3; D possibly corresponds to TRBD1 (5 bases). CDR1 is SGHRS, CDR2 YFSETQ, per germline. Trimming shortened V by 0 bases and J by 0 bases, and 11 bases separated the two germline ends. The CDR3 is 16 residues long. The CDR3 loop reads CASSLGGAASTDTQYF. The CDR3 DNA reads TGCGCCAGCAGCTTGGGGGGCGCAGCTAGCACAGATACGCAGTATTTT.

The chain carries TRBV10-3 and TRBJ1-1; tentative D call: TRBD1 (6 bases). The CDR3 covers 12 residues. Germline V gene sequence: CDR1 ENHRY, CDR2 SYGVKD. Trimming left V 6 bases short and J 5 bases short, with 10 bases between. CDR3 nucleotides: TGTGCCATCAGCATACAGGGAACTGAAGCTTTCTTT. Its protein product is CAISIQGTEAFF.

V gene TRBV5-1 combines with J gene TRBJ2-1; possibly TRBD1 for D (6 bases). Germline-derived CDR1 and CDR2 are SGHRS and YFSETQ. This CDR3 spans 13 amino acids. V lost 1 base and J lost 10, with 12 bases in between. The CDR3 DNA sequence: TGCGCCAGCAGCTTGTGGCAGGGGCAGGAGCAGTTCTTC. This gives the protein CASSLWQGQEQFF.

The chain employs TRBV24-1 and TRBJ2-1; the match to TRBD1 covers 9 bases. V trimming: 4 bases; J trimming: 2 bases; junction bases outside the gene matches: 8. This CDR3 is built from 17 residues. Per germline, CDR1 KGHDR and CDR2 SFDVKD. CDR3 bases: TGTGCCACCAGTGAGGGTGGGACAGGGCTCCCCTACAATGAGCAGTTCTTC. Its protein product is CATSEGGTGLPYNEQFF.

This chain links TRBV7-9 with TRBJ2-5; 7 bases agree with TRBD1. The CDR3 consists of 14 residues. With 5 bases clipped from V and 2 bases from J, the junction kept 5 bases outside the gene matches. Per germline, CDR1 SEHNR and CDR2 FQNEAQ (reference sequence). The chain's CDR3 is CASSPTGFQETQYF. The DNA of the CDR3 is TGTGCCAGCAGCCCGACAGGGTTTCAAGAGACCCAGTACTTC.

In this sample, this clone turned up once. The gene calls are TRBV3-1 (or the pseudogene TRBV3-2) and TRBJ1-6; 8 bases are a match to TRBD1. V shed 5 bases, J shed 7 bases, and the junction held 1 base outside the gene matches. The CDR3 is 13 amino acids. The germline V gene has CDR1 LGHDT and CDR2 YNNKEL (reference sequence). The CDR3 sequence: CASSGDRNSPLHF. As DNA, the CDR3 is TGTGCCAGCAGCGGGGACAGGAATTCACCCCTCCACTTT.

The chain uses TRBV14 and TRBJ1-2, with 7 bases that match TRBD1. V was clipped by 0 bases and J by 7 bases; unmatched bases: 5. The CDR3 has 14 residues. Germline V CDR1 and CDR2: SGHDN, FVKESK. This CDR3 is CASSQDAGGIGYTF. The CDR3 DNA follows: TGTGCCAGCAGCCAAGATGCAGGGGGGATTGGCTACACCTTC.

The chain is built from TRBV12-3 or TRBV12-4 and TRBJ1-5, with D maybe TRBD1 (6 bases). This CDR3 is 12 amino acids long. V was shortened by 7 bases and J by 4 bases, with 8 bases between the two germline ends. The CDR3 loop is CASNRGNQPQHF. CDR3 in DNA: TGTGCCAGCAATAGGGGGAATCAGCCCCAGCATTTT.

The count of this clone is one. This chain uses TRBV29-1 with TRBJ2-2; D unresolved. This CDR3 comprises 13 residues. Germline V CDR1 and CDR2: SQVTM, ANQGSEA. V lost 6 bases, J lost 3 bases, and 11 bases lay in between. DNA for the CDR3: TGCAGCGTCCTGGGCCTTTACACCGGGGAGCTGTTTTTT. Amino acids: CSVLGLYTGELFF.

The chain carries TRBV18 and TRBJ1-1; maybe TRBD1 (6 bases). Trimming stripped 5 bases from V and 4 bases from J, with 8 bases between. This CDR3 comprises 12 residues. Germline V gene lookup returns CDR1 KGHSH and CDR2 LQKENI. The CDR3 loop is CASSGGGTEAFF. The CDR3 region has the DNA TGTGCCAGCTCAGGGGGCGGCACTGAAGCTTTCTTT.

The table lists this clone with a count of one. This chain connects TRBV19 to TRBJ2-1; unclear D gene. Germline V CDR1 and CDR2: LNHDA, SQIVND (reference sequence). This CDR3 contains 16 residues. Trimming removed 3 bases at V and 0 bases at J, with 12 bases between. The CDR3 sequence is CASSIGRMTSYNEQFF. Written as DNA, the CDR3 is TGTGCCAGTAGTATCGGCAGGATGACCTCCTACAATGAGCAGTTCTTC.

This clone came up once. This chain connects TRBV9 to TRBJ2-7; 7 bases are shared with TRBD1. V lost 4 bases, J lost 0 bases, and 4 bases stayed unmatched. This CDR3 contains 14 residues. Germline V CDR1 and CDR2: SGDLS, YYNGEE. Here the CDR3 reads CASSLTGSSYEQYF. The CDR3 bases are TGTGCCAGCAGCTTGACAGGGAGCTCCTACGAGCAGTACTTC.

The V call is TRBV27, the J call TRBJ1-6; D is perhaps TRBD1 (6 bases). Germline assignment: CDR1 MNHEY and CDR2 SMNVEV (reference sequence). With 5 bases removed from V and 7 bases from J, the gap between germline ends came to 15 bases. The CDR3 covers 15 residues. CDR3 amino acids: CASSLTRDTNSPLHF. The CDR3 DNA reads TGTGCCAGCAGTCTCACCCGGGACACAAATTCACCCCTCCACTTT.

This chain uses TRBV15 with TRBJ1-1; weak D call: TRBD1 (5 bases). Trimming left V 0 bases short and J 4 bases short, with 18 bases between. Germline-derived CDR1 and CDR2 are LNHNV and YYDKDF (reference sequence). CDR3 length: 17 residues. The DNA of the CDR3 is TGTGCCACCAGCAGAGATCGCTGGCAGGGTAGGGTCACTGAAGCTTTCTTT. Residues: CATSRDRWQGRVTEAFF. The variable domain in full, completed from reference TRBV15 and TRBJ1-1, reads DAMVIQNPRYQVTQFGKPVTLSCSQTLNHNVMYWYQQKSSQAPKLLFHYYDKDFNNEADTPDNFQSRRPNTSFCFLDIRSPGLGDTAMYLCATSRDRWQGRVTEAFFGQGTRLTVV.